A selection of T cell receptor beta chains follows, all from one sample in a study of cytomegalovirus exposure and HLA in healthy donors. Sequencing was performed with immunoSEQ multiplex PCR; in TCRdb, only in-frame clones are kept and a portion is missing. The sample contains some 190,000 clones, 65% to 75% of which appear only once. Sequencing was carried out using PBMCs. These receptors were taken from a man younger than 45 in good health and CMV-seropositive. CDR3s include the opening cysteine and the closing phenylalanine or tryptophan. Each record gives: clone size, V gene, CDR3 protein. Clone size, where shown, is once, few, many, or a class for clones that have expanded.

abundance: NA; v_gene: TRBV6-1; CDR3aa: CASNPRGPPPDTQYF
abundance: NA; v_gene: TRBV7-9; CDR3aa: CSSSFGGVFTGELFF
abundance: NA; v_gene: TRBV5-6; CDR3aa: CASGPGTGPPQHF
abundance: NA; v_gene: TRBV18; CDR3aa: CASSQGDEKLFF
abundance: NA; v_gene: TRBV7-2; CDR3aa: CASSPGQGNTEAFF
abundance: NA; v_gene: TRBV5-4; CDR3aa: CASSLVASAGEQYF
abundance: NA; v_gene: TRBV7-8; CDR3aa: CASSLGQQNEQFF
abundance: NA; v_gene: TRBV7-7; CDR3aa: CASSSTGRGTQYF
abundance: NA; v_gene: TRBV6-6; CDR3aa: CASSSGGQPQHF
abundance: once; v_gene: TRBV9; CDR3aa: CASSADGGGEKLFF
abundance: NA; v_gene: TRBV28; CDR3aa: CASSPPVNTGELFF
abundance: NA; v_gene: TRBV5-1; CDR3aa: CASSGTSGAYEQYF
abundance: NA; v_gene: TRBV7-9; CDR3aa: CASSLGSIPSGGYTF
abundance: NA; v_gene: TRBV9; CDR3aa: CASGTGGDTQYF
abundance: NA; v_gene: TRBV25-1; CDR3aa: CASRGRANEKLFF
abundance: NA; v_gene: TRBV7-3; CDR3aa: CASSPQGRGNTIYF
abundance: NA; v_gene: TRBV4-2; CDR3aa: CASSQDGRGNQPQHF
abundance: NA; v_gene: TRBV11-2; CDR3aa: CASSLKLAGGVQYF
abundance: NA; v_gene: TRBV5-8; CDR3aa: CASGGGNEQYF
abundance: NA; v_gene: TRBV11-2; CDR3aa: CASSRSEVDTQYF
abundance: NA; v_gene: TRBV5-5; CDR3aa: CASSLAGTSGATGDTQYF
abundance: NA; v_gene: TRBV9; CDR3aa: CASSVGRDQPQHF
abundance: NA; v_gene: TRBV7-6; CDR3aa: CASSLGTSGGLREQYF
abundance: NA; v_gene: TRBV4-2; CDR3aa: CASSQRIGGDTQYF
abundance: once; v_gene: TRBV2; CDR3aa: CASSSGRGSYEQYF
abundance: few; v_gene: TRBV7-9; CDR3aa: CASSSVGPQHF
abundance: NA; v_gene: TRBV7-2; CDR3aa: CASRPGPQGYEQYF
abundance: NA; v_gene: TRBV5-4; CDR3aa: CASSSGQLTNEKLFF
abundance: NA; v_gene: TRBV11-1; CDR3aa: CASSLNLNEQFF
abundance: few; v_gene: TRBV6-5; CDR3aa: CASSLGGAWEQFF
abundance: NA; v_gene: TRBV11-3; CDR3aa: CASSSTSGAYEQYF
abundance: NA; v_gene: TRBV11-2; CDR3aa: CASSLQGHRQETQYF
abundance: NA; v_gene: TRBV29-1; CDR3aa: CSVTGSGANVLTF
abundance: NA; v_gene: TRBV9; CDR3aa: CASSVRDYSTGELFF
abundance: NA; v_gene: TRBV5-1; CDR3aa: CASRLGTSDDTGELFF
abundance: NA; v_gene: TRBV5-1; CDR3aa: CASSSGTGSSYEQYF
abundance: NA; v_gene: TRBV5-1; CDR3aa: CASSTGVGYTF
abundance: NA; v_gene: TRBV7-3; CDR3aa: CASSVGLAGVGELFF
abundance: once; v_gene: TRBV7-7; CDR3aa: CASSLVIGGRGQEAQYF
abundance: NA; v_gene: TRBV19; CDR3aa: CASSIAGFGYGYTF
abundance: NA; v_gene: TRBV2; CDR3aa: CASSEAGQSYTEAFF
abundance: NA; v_gene: TRBV19; CDR3aa: CASSKAGTYEQYF
abundance: few; v_gene: TRBV5-4; CDR3aa: CASSADRGNSPLHF
abundance: NA; v_gene: TRBV7-2; CDR3aa: CASSSREVNSYEQYF
abundance: NA; v_gene: TRBV4-2; CDR3aa: CASSLGTGGVETQYF
abundance: NA; v_gene: TRBV29-1; CDR3aa: CSVERRGDREQFF
abundance: few; v_gene: TRBV11-2; CDR3aa: CASSLLPPTGAIRQPQHF
abundance: NA; v_gene: TRBV27; CDR3aa: CASSLTGRGLAAYNEQFF
abundance: once; v_gene: TRBV6-5; CDR3aa: CASSRGQGRSPLHF
abundance: NA; v_gene: TRBV19; CDR3aa: CASSPGTGGLKDLSYEQYF
abundance: NA; v_gene: TRBV15; CDR3aa: CATSRDRQGTQPQHF
abundance: NA; v_gene: TRBV30; CDR3aa: CAWSVPGQGDYNEQFF
abundance: NA; v_gene: TRBV7-2; CDR3aa: CASSLDSGDSYEQYF
abundance: NA; v_gene: TRBV5-5; CDR3aa: CASSLRAGAGNTIYF
abundance: NA; v_gene: TRBV20-1; CDR3aa: CSVGAPYEQYF
abundance: NA; v_gene: TRBV4-3; CDR3aa: CASSQDYRQAYEQYF
abundance: NA; v_gene: TRBV5-1; CDR3aa: CASSMDRGADTQYF
abundance: NA; v_gene: TRBV15; CDR3aa: CATSRDLSVAGNTIYF
abundance: NA; v_gene: TRBV7-2; CDR3aa: CASSPRANQPQHF